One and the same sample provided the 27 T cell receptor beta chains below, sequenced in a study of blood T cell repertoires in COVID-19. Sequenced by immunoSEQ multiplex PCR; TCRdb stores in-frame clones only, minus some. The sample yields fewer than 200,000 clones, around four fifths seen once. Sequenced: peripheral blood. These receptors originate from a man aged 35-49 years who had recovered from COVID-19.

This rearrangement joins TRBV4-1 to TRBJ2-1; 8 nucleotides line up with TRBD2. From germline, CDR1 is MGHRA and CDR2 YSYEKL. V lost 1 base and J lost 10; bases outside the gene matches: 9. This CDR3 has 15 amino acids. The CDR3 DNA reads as TGCGCCAGCAGCCAAGTTGGGTCGGGACTAGGAGAGCAGTTCTTC. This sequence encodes CASSQVGSGLGEQFF.

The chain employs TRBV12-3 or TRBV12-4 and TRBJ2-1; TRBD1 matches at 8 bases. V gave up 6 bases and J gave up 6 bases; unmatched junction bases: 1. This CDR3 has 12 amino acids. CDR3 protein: CASRQGANEQFF. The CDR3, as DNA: TGTGCCAGCAGGCAGGGGGCCAATGAGCAGTTCTTC.

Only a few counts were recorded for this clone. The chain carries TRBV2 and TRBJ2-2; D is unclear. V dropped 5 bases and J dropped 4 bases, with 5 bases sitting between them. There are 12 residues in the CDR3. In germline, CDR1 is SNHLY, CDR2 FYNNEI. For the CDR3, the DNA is TGTGCCAGCAGTTTATCCACCGGGGAGCTGTTTTTT. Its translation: CASSLSTGELFF.

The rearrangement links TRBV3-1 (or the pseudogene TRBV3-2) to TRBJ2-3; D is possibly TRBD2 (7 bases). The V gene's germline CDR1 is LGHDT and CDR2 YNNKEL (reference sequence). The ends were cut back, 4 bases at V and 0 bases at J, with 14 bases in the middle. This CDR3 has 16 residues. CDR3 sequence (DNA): TGTGCCAGCAGCCCCTGGCGGGGGCCCAGCACAGATACGCAGTATTTT. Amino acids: CASSPWRGPSTDTQYF.

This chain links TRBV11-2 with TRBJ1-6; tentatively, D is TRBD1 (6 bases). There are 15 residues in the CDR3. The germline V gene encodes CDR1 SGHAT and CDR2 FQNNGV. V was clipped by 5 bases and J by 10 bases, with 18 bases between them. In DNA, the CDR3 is TGTGCCAGCAGCACCGTACGGGGGGCTGGGTCACCCCTCCACTTT. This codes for CASSTVRGAGSPLHF.

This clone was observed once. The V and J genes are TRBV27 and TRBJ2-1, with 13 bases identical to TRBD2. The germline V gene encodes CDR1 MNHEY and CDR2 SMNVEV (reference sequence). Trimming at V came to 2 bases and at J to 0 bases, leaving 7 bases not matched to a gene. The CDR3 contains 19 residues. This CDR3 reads CASSLKGLAGPGSYNEQFF. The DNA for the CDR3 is TGTGCCAGCAGTTTAAAGGGACTAGCGGGGCCCGGCTCCTACAATGAGCAGTTCTTC.

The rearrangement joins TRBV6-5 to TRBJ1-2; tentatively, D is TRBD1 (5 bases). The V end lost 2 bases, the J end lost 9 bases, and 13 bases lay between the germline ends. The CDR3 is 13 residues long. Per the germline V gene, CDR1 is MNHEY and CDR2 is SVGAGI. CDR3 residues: CASSYGLKGSYTF. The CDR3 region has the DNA TGTGCCAGCAGTTACGGTCTTAAGGGGAGCTACACCTTC.

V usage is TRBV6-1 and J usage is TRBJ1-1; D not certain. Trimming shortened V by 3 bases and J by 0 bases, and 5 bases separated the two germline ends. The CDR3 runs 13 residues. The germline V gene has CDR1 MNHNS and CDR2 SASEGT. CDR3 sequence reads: CASSERLNTEAFF. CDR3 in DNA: TGTGCCAGCAGTGAGAGATTGAACACTGAAGCTTTCTTT.

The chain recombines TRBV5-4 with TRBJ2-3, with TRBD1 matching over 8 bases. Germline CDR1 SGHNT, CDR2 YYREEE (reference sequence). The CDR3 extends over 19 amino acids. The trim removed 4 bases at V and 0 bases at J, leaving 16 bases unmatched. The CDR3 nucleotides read TGTGCCAGCAGCCTCTATAGAGGGACAGGCTCCACTAGCACAGATACGCAGTATTTT. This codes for CASSLYRGTGSTSTDTQYF.

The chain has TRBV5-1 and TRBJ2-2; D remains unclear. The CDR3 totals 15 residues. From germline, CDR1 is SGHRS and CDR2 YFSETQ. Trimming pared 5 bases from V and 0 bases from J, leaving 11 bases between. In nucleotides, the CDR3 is TGCGCCAGCAGTTTACGAGAAACGAACACCGGGGAGCTGTTTTTT. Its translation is CASSLRETNTGELFF.

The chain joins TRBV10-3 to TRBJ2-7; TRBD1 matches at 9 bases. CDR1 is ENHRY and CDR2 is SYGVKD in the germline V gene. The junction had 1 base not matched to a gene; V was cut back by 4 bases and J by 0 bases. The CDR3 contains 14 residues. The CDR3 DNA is TGTGCCATCAGTGCGGACAGGGGCTCCTACGAGCAGTACTTC. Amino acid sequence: CAISADRGSYEQYF.

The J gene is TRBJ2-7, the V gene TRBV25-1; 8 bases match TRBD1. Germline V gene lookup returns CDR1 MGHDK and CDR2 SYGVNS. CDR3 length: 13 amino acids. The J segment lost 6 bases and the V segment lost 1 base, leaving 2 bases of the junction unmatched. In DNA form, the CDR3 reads TGTGCCAGCAGTGAATGGACAGGGATCGAGCAGTACTTC. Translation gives CASSEWTGIEQYF.

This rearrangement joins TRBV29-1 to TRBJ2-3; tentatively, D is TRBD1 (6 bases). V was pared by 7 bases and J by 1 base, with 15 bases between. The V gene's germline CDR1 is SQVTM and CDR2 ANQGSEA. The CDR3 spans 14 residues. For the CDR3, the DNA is TGCAGCGGGTGGGGAGAGGGGGGCACAGATACGCAGTATTTT. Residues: CSGWGEGGTDTQYF.

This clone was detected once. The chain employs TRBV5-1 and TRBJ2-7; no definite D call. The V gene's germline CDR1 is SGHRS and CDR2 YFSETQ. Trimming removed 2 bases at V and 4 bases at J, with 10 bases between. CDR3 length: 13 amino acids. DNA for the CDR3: TGCGCCAGCAGCTTTAGTAAGATGTACGAGCAGTACTTC. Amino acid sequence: CASSFSKMYEQYF. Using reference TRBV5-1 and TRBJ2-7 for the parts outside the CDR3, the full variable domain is KAGVTQTPRYLIKTRGQQVTLSCSPISGHRSVSWYQQTPGQGLQFLFEYFSETQRNKGNFPGRFSGRQFSNSRSEMNVSTLELGDSALYLCASSFSKMYEQYFGPGTRLTVT.

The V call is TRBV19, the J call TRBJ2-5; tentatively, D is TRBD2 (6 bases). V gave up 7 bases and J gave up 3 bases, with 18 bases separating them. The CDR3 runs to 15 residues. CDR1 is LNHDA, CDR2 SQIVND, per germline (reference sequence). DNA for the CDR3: TGTGCCAGTATGTCCGTGGGGGGAGGTAAAGAGACCCAGTACTTC. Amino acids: CASMSVGGGKETQYF.

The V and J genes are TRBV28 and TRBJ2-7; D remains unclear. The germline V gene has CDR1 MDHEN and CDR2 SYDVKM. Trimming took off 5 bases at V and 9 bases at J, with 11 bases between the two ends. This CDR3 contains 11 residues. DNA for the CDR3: TGTGCCAGCAGTAGCCCCACTGGGCAGTACTTC. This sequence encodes CASSSPTGQYF.

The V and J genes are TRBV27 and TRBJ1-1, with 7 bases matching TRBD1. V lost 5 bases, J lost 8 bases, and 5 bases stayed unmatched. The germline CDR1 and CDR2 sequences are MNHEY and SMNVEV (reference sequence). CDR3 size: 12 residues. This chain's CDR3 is CASSGGTVEAFF. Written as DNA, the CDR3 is TGTGCCAGCAGTGGGGGGACAGTCGAAGCTTTCTTT.

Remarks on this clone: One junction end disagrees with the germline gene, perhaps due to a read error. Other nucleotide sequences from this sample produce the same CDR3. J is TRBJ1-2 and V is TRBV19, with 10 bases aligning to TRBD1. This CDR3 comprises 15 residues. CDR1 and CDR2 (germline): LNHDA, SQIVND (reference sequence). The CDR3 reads CASSSRGTGDYGYTF. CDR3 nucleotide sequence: TGTGCCAGTAGTTCCAGGGGGACAGGGGACTATGGCTACACTTTC.

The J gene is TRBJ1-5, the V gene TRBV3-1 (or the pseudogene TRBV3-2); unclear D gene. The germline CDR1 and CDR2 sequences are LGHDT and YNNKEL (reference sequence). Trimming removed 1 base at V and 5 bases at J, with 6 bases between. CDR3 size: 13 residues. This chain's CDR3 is CASSQGEHQPQHF. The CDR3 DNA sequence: TGTGCCAGCAGCCAAGGCGAGCATCAGCCCCAGCATTTT.

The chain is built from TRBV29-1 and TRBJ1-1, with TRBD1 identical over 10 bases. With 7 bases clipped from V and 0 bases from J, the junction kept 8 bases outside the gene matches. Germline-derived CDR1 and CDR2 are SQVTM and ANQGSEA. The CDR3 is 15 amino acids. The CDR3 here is CSADRGHTLNTEAFF. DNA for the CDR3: TGCAGCGCCGACAGGGGGCACACTCTGAACACTGAAGCTTTCTTT.

The CDR3 bases are TGTGCCAGCAGTTACGGTCAGGGAGGATACAATGAGCAGTTCTTC. Its protein is CASSYGQGGYNEQFF. This chain links TRBV6-6 with TRBJ2-1, with TRBD2 as a possible D gene (6 bases). Germline CDR1 is MNHNY and CDR2 is SVGAGI (reference sequence). The V gene lost 2 bases and the J gene lost 4 bases, with 12 bases spanning the gap. The CDR3 is 15 residues long.

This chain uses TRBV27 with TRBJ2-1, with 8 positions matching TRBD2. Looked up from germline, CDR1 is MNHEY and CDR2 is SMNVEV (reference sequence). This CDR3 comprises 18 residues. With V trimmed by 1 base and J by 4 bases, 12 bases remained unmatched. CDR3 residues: CASSLLVTETSAYNEQFF. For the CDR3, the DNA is TGTGCCAGCAGTTTATTGGTTACTGAGACTAGCGCGTACAATGAGCAGTTCTTC.

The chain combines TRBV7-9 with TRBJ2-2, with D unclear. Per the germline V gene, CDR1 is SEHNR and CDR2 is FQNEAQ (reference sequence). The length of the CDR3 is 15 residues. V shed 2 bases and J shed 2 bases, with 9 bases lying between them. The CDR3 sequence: CASSLIERNTGELFF. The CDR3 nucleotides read TGTGCCAGCAGCTTAATTGAGCGCAACACCGGGGAGCTGTTTTTT.

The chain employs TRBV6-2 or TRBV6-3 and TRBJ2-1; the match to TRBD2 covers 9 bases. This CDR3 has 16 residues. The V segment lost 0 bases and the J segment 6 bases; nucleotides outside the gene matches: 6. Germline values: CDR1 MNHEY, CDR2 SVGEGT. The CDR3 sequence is CASSYSLRGGPNEQFF. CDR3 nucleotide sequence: TGTGCCAGCAGTTACTCCTTGCGGGGGGGCCCCAATGAGCAGTTCTTC.

This CDR3 reads CASSQGLAAGGPGIRTDTQYF. The CDR3, as DNA: TGCGCCAGCAGCCAAGGTCTCGCGGCGGGAGGGCCCGGGATCCGAACAGATACGCAGTATTTT. The V gene is TRBV4-3, the J gene TRBJ2-3; 9 nucleotides match TRBD2. Losses at the gene ends were 1 base for V and 3 bases for J; bases not matched to a gene: 20. The V gene's germline CDR1 is LGHNA and CDR2 YSLEER. This CDR3 is 21 amino acids long.

Here the CDR3 DNA reads TGTGCCAGCAGCCCCTGGGGTTCGGGGGAGCAGTACTTC. Protein: CASSPWGSGEQYF. This chain uses TRBV11-3 with TRBJ2-7; possibly TRBD2 for D (5 bases). Germline CDR1 reads SGHNT; CDR2 reads YENEEA. The CDR3 sequence is 13 residues long. The germline V and J ends were trimmed by 5 bases and 7 bases, with 15 bases remaining between them.

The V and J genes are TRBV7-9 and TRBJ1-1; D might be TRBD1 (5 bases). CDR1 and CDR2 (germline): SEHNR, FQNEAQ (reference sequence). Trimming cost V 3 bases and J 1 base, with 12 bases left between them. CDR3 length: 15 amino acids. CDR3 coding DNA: TGTGCCAGCAGCTTTATAACAGGTCAGAACACTGAAGCTTTCTTT. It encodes CASSFITGQNTEAFF.